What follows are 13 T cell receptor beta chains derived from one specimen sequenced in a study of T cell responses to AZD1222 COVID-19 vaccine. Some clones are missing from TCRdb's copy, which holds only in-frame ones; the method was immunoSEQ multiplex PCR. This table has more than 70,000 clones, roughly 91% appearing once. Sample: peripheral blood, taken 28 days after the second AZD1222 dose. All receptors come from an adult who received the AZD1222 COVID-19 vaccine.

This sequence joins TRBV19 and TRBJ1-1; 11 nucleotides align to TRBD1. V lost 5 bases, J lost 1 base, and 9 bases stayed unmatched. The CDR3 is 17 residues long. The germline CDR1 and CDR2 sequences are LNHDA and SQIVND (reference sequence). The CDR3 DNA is TGTGCCAGTAGTCCTTTAGGGGACAGGGGGGCGAACACTGAAGCTTTCTTT. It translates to CASSPLGDRGANTEAFF.

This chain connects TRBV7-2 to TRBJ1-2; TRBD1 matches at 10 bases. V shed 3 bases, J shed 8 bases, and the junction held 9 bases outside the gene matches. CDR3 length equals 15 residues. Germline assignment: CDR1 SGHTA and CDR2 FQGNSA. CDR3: CASSFRQGAGSGYTF. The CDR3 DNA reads TGTGCCAGCAGCTTCCGACAGGGGGCGGGCAGCGGCTACACCTTC.

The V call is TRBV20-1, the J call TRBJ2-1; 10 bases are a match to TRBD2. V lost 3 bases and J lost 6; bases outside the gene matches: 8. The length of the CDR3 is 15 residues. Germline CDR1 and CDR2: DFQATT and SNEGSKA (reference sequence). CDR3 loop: CSASSFSGGINEQFF. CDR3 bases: TGCAGTGCTAGTTCTTTTAGCGGGGGGATCAATGAGCAGTTCTTC.

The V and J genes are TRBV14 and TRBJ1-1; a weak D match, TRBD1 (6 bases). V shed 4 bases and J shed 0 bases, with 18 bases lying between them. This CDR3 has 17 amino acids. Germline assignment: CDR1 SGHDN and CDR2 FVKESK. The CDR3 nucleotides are TGTGCCAGCAGCCTTGACCACAGGGCCTCAATGAACACTGAAGCTTTCTTT. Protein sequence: CASSLDHRASMNTEAFF. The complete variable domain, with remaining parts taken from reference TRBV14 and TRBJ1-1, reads EAGVTQFPSHSVIEKGQTVTLRCDPISGHDNLYWYRRVMGKEIKFLLHFVKESKQDESGMPNNRFLAERTGGTYSTLKVQPAELEDSGVYFCASSLDHRASMNTEAFFGQGTRLTVV.

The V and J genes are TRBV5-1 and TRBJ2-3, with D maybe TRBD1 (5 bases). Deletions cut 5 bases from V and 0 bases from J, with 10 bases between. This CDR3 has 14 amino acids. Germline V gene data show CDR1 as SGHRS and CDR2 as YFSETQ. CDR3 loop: CASRRQSSTDTQYF. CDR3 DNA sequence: TGCGCCAGCAGGCGACAGTCTAGCACAGATACGCAGTATTTT.

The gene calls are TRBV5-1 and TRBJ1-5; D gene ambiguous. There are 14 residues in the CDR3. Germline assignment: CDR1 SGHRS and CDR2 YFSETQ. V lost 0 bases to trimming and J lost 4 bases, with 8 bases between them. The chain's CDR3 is CASSLGTENQPQHF. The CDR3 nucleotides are TGCGCCAGCAGCTTGGGAACAGAGAATCAGCCCCAGCATTTT.

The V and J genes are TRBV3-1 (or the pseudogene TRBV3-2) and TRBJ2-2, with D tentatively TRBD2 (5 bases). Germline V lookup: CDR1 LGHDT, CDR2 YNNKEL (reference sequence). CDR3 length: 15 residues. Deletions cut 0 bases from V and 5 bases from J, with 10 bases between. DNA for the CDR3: TGTGCCAGCAGCCAAGAGGCTAGCCAGACCGGGGAGCTGTTTTTT. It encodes CASSQEASQTGELFF.

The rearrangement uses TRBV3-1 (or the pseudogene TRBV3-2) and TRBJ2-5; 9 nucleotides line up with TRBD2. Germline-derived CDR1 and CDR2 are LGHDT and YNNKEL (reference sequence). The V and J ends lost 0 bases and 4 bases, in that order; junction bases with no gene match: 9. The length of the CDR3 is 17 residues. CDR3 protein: CASSQENAGGARETQYF. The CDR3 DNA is TGTGCCAGCAGCCAAGAAAATGCGGGGGGGGCCCGAGAGACCCAGTACTTC.

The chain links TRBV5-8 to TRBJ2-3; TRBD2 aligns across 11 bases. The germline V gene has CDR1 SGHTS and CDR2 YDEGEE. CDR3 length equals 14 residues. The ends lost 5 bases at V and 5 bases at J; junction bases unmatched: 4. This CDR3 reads CASSLAGGGDTQYF. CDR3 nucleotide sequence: TGTGCCAGCAGTCTAGCGGGGGGTGGAGATACGCAGTATTTT. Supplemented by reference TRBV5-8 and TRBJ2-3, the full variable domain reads EAGVTQSPTHLIKTRGQQATLRCSPISGHTSVYWYQQALGLGLQFLLWYDEGEERNRGNFPPRFSGRQFPNYSSELNVNALELEDSALYLCASSLAGGGDTQYFGPGTRLTVL.

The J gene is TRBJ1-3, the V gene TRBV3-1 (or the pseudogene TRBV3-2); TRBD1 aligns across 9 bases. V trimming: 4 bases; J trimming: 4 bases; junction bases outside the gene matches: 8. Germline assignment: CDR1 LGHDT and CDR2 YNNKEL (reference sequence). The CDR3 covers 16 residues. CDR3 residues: CASSPTTGGTGNTIYF. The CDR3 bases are TGTGCCAGCAGCCCGACGACAGGGGGAACAGGAAACACCATATATTTT.

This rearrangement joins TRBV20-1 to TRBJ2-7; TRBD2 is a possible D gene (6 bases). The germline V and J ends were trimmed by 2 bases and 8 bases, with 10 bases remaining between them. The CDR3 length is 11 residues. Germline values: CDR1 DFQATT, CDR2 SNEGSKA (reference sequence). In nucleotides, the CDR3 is TGCAGTGCTAGACGGGACTCACAGCAGTACTTC. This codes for CSARRDSQQYF.

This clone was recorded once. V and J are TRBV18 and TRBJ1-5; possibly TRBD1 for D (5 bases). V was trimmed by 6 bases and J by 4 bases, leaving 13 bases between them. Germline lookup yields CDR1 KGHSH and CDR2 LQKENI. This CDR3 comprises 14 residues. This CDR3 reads CASSSQGRNQPQHF. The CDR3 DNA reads TGTGCCAGCTCCTCCCAGGGTAGGAATCAGCCCCAGCATTTT.

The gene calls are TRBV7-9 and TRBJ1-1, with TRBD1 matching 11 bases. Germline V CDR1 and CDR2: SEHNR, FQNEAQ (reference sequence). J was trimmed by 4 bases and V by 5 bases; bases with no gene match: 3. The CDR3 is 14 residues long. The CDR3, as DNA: TGTGCCAGCAGCGGAGGGACAGGGGGCACTGAAGCTTTCTTT. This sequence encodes CASSGGTGGTEAFF.